These 24 T cell receptor beta chains originate from one sample sequenced in a study of blood T cell repertoires in COVID-19. Some clones are missing from TCRdb's copy, which holds only in-frame ones; the method was immunoSEQ multiplex PCR. In the table there are nearly 300,000 clones, more than 70% of which are singletons. Sequencing was done on a sample of peripheral blood. These receptors were taken from a woman in her twenties or thirties who had recovered from COVID-19.

V usage is TRBV10-3 and J usage is TRBJ2-2; no firm D call. There are 12 residues in the CDR3. The V and J ends lost 11 bases and 3 bases respectively, with 10 bases between them. Germline loops: CDR1 ENHRY, CDR2 SYGVKD. The CDR3 is CAAKPDTGELFF. CDR3 coding DNA: TGTGCCGCCAAGCCGGACACCGGGGAGCTGTTTTTT.

This chain connects TRBV11-2 to TRBJ1-4; D remains ambiguous. This CDR3 is 14 amino acids long. CDR1 is SGHAT, CDR2 FQNNGV, per germline. The V end was cut by 0 bases, the J end by 8 bases, with 10 bases between. CDR3 amino acids: CASSLDSVREKLFF. The CDR3 bases are TGTGCCAGCAGCTTAGACAGCGTCCGCGAAAAACTGTTTTTT. Using reference TRBV11-2 and TRBJ1-4 for the parts outside the CDR3, the full variable domain is EAGVAQSPRYKIIEKRQSVAFWCNPISGHATLYWYQQILGQGPKLLIQFQNNGVVDDSQLPKDRFSAERLKGVDSTLKIQPAKLEDSAVYLCASSLDSVREKLFFGSGTQLSVL.

This clone occurred a few times. The V gene is TRBV2, the J gene TRBJ1-5; TRBD1 matches at 8 bases. Germline values: CDR1 SNHLY, CDR2 FYNNEI. This CDR3 has 14 amino acids. Trimming removed 4 bases from V and 7 bases from J; junction bases left unmatched: 6. CDR3 in amino acids: CASSGQGTGQPQHF. CDR3 in DNA: TGTGCCAGCAGTGGACAGGGGACGGGGCAGCCCCAGCATTTT. Based on the CDR3 plus reference TRBV2 and TRBJ1-5, the full variable domain is EPEVTQTPSHQVTQMGQEVILRCVPISNHLYFYWYRQILGQKVEFLVSFYNNEISEKSEIFDDQFSVERPDGSNFTLKIRSTKLEDSAMYFCASSGQGTGQPQHFGDGTRLSIL.

CDR3 residues: CASTSTSGGTDTQYF. The CDR3 DNA is TGTGCCAGCACCTCGACTAGCGGGGGTACAGATACGCAGTATTTT. This chain links TRBV28 with TRBJ2-3; 12 bases map to TRBD2. The germline gives CDR1 MDHEN, CDR2 SYDVKM. The CDR3 is made up of 15 amino acids. J lost 3 bases, V lost 7 bases, and 5 bases had no gene match.

The chain joins TRBV24-1 to TRBJ1-3; no reliable D call. The germline V and J ends were trimmed by 0 bases and 2 bases, with 10 bases remaining between them. The CDR3 contains 16 residues. Looked up from germline, CDR1 is KGHDR and CDR2 is SFDVKD. The CDR3: CATSDLTGIAGNTIYF. For the CDR3, the DNA is TGTGCCACCAGTGATTTGACGGGGATCGCTGGAAACACCATATATTTT.

V is TRBV10-1 and J is TRBJ2-2; D is possibly TRBD1 (6 bases). V lost 0 bases and J 6 bases, leaving 8 bases between the germline ends. The CDR3 runs 14 residues. Germline V gene data show CDR1 as WNHNN and CDR2 as SYGVQD (reference sequence). For the CDR3, the DNA is TGCGCCAGCAGTGAGTCTACAGGGTCCGGGGAGCTGTTTTTT. Its protein product is CASSESTGSGELFF.

This rearrangement joins TRBV2 to TRBJ1-5, with TRBD1 identical over 10 bases. With 5 bases clipped from V and 5 bases from J, the junction kept 15 bases outside the gene matches. Looked up from germline, CDR1 is SNHLY and CDR2 is FYNNEI. The length of the CDR3 is 18 residues. CDR3 sequence reads: CASSYRQGAKFNHQPQHF. CDR3 nucleotide sequence: TGTGCCAGCAGTTACAGACAGGGGGCTAAGTTTAACCATCAGCCCCAGCATTTT.

This rearrangement joins TRBV19 to TRBJ1-1, with a possible D match to TRBD1 (5 bases). From germline, CDR1 is LNHDA and CDR2 SQIVND (reference sequence). This CDR3 spans 14 amino acids. With 3 bases removed from V and 1 base from J, the gap between germline ends came to 9 bases. DNA of the CDR3: TGTGCCAGTAGTATTGCGGGGGGGAACACTGAAGCTTTCTTT. This encodes CASSIAGGNTEAFF.

This chain joins TRBV13 and TRBJ2-7; D ambiguous. The CDR3 runs to 12 residues. Between the trimmed V and J ends, which lost 4 bases and 1 base, there was a span of 5 bases. Germline CDR1 and CDR2: PRHDT and FYEKMQ (reference sequence). The CDR3, as DNA: TGTGCCAGCAGCTCGCAGTCCTACGAGCAGTACTTC. Translated: CASSSQSYEQYF.

The V call is TRBV6-1, the J call TRBJ1-3; D possibly corresponds to TRBD1 (5 bases). CDR3 size: 16 residues. CDR1 is MNHNS, CDR2 SASEGT, per germline. The ends were cut back, 4 bases at V and 2 bases at J, with 15 bases in the middle. The CDR3 sequence is CASSVGRGRAGNTIYF. DNA of the CDR3: TGTGCCAGCAGTGTTGGCAGAGGCAGGGCTGGAAACACCATATATTTT.

V gene TRBV28 combines with J gene TRBJ2-7; D is perhaps TRBD1 (5 bases). Germline V gene sequence: CDR1 MDHEN, CDR2 SYDVKM. The CDR3 consists of 14 residues. V lost 7 bases and J lost 4, with 17 bases in between. This chain's CDR3 is CASTGGAGRYEQYF. The CDR3, as DNA: TGTGCCAGCACTGGTGGGGCAGGGCGATACGAGCAGTACTTC.

This chain uses TRBV5-1 with TRBJ2-2, with TRBD1 identical over 7 bases. CDR1 and CDR2 from the germline V gene are SGHRS and YFSETQ. The V segment lost 4 bases and the J segment 6 bases; nucleotides outside the gene matches: 6. CDR3 length: 14 residues. CDR3 region: CASSRDSGPGELFF. As DNA, the CDR3 is TGCGCCAGCAGCCGGGACAGTGGCCCCGGGGAGCTGTTTTTT.

V is TRBV30 and J is TRBJ2-2; 9 bases fit TRBD1. Looked up from germline, CDR1 is GTSNPN and CDR2 is SVGIG (reference sequence). CDR3 length: 12 residues. The trim removed 7 bases at V and 7 bases at J, leaving 4 bases unmatched. The CDR3 DNA is TGTGCCTTGGGACAGGGCAACGGGGAGCTGTTTTTT. Protein: CALGQGNGELFF.

The chain employs TRBV23-1 and TRBJ1-2, with 8 nucleotides matching TRBD1. TRBV23-1 is labeled an ORF, and its function is uncertain. The CDR3 is 14 amino acids. V was clipped by 3 bases and J by 7 bases; unmatched bases: 7. The CDR3 sequence: CASSHQGAPSGYTF. In nucleotides, the CDR3 is TGCGCCAGCAGTCATCAGGGGGCGCCGTCTGGCTACACCTTC.

This sequence joins TRBV5-1 and TRBJ1-4; 7 bases are a match to TRBD1. The CDR3 has 14 residues. V trimming: 6 bases; J trimming: 3 bases; junction bases outside the gene matches: 5. The germline CDR1 and CDR2 sequences are SGHRS and YFSETQ. CDR3 nucleotides: TGCGCCAGCACGGAGGGGGCAGCTAATGAAAAACTGTTTTTT. Protein product: CASTEGAANEKLFF.

As concerns this clone: A much larger clone lies a single base off, so this may be a read error. This same CDR3 is encoded by further DNA sequences in the sample. The V gene is TRBV6-5, the J gene TRBJ2-7; possibly TRBD1 for D (6 bases). The CDR3 is 13 residues long. V was pared by 2 bases and J by 1 base, with 6 bases between. Germline-derived CDR1 and CDR2 are MNHEY and SVGAGI. CDR3: CASSYGQSYEQYF. CDR3 DNA sequence: TGTGCCAGCAGTTACGGACAGTCCTACGAGCAGTACTTC.

The chain combines TRBV7-3 with TRBJ2-5, with 9 bases identical to TRBD1. J gave up 1 base and V 5 bases, and 2 bases lay outside the gene matches. Germline V gene data show CDR1 as SGHTA and CDR2 as FQGTGA. This CDR3 has 14 residues. Here the CDR3 reads CASSGQGSQETQYF. The DNA for the CDR3 is TGTGCCAGCAGCGGACAGGGGTCCCAAGAGACCCAGTACTTC.

The V gene is TRBV6-2 or TRBV6-3, the J gene TRBJ2-7, with 9 bases aligning to TRBD1. The CDR3 loop spans 19 amino acids. After removal of 0 bases from V and 3 bases from J, the junction contained 15 bases not matched to a gene. Germline CDR1 is MNHEY and CDR2 is SVGEGT. CDR3 in amino acids: CASSYSKFRTGERYYEQYF. The CDR3 DNA reads TGTGCCAGCAGTTACTCGAAGTTTCGGACAGGGGAAAGGTACTACGAGCAGTACTTC.

The sample holds a few counts of this clone. V and J are TRBV13 and TRBJ2-5; 14 nucleotides match TRBD2. CDR3 length: 18 amino acids. The V gene end was trimmed by 4 bases and the J gene end by 0 bases; junction bases not matched to a gene: 7. The germline gives CDR1 PRHDT, CDR2 FYEKMQ (reference sequence). CDR3 sequence: CASSWGLAGAPYQETQYF. In nucleotides, the CDR3 is TGTGCCAGCAGCTGGGGACTAGCGGGGGCCCCCTACCAAGAGACCCAGTACTTC.

The rearrangement joins TRBV11-1 to TRBJ1-6, with D tentatively TRBD1 (5 bases). The V end lost 3 bases, the J end lost 7 bases, and 10 bases lay between the germline ends. The CDR3 runs 14 residues. Germline V gives CDR1 SGHAT, CDR2 FQDESV (reference sequence). The CDR3 DNA reads TGTGCCAGCAGCTTTAAACAGGAGAATTCACCCCTCCACTTT. Encoded protein: CASSFKQENSPLHF.

The gene calls are TRBV7-2 and TRBJ1-4; 10 positions agree with TRBD1. The V gene's germline CDR1 is SGHTA and CDR2 FQGNSA. The CDR3 loop spans 15 amino acids. V lost 5 bases, J lost 8 bases, and 8 bases stayed unmatched. Here the CDR3 DNA reads TGTGCCAGCAGCCCTCGACAGGGGGCGGGGGAAAAACTGTTTTTT. This codes for CASSPRQGAGEKLFF.

This rearrangement joins TRBV21-1 to TRBJ1-1; the table's D gene call, TRBD1, was not cross checked with the DNA. TRBV21-1 constitutes a pseudogene. The CDR3 length is 14 residues. The CDR3 loop reads CASSGHTENTEAFF. CDR3 coding DNA: TGTGCCAGCAGCGGCCACACAGAGAACACTGAAGCTTTCTTT.

The J gene is TRBJ2-1, the V gene TRBV7-3, with TRBD1 matching 7 bases. Trimming took 1 base from V and 2 from J; bases not matched to a gene: 5. The CDR3 contains 16 residues. Per the germline V gene, CDR1 is SGHTA and CDR2 is FQGTGA. CDR3 bases: TGTGCCAGCAGCTTAATGGGGCAGGGGGCCTACAATGAGCAGTTCTTC. It yields the protein CASSLMGQGAYNEQFF.

V gene TRBV19 combines with J gene TRBJ1-5, with 8 bases identical to TRBD1. The J segment lost 5 bases and the V segment lost 3 bases, leaving 15 bases of the junction unmatched. Germline V gene data show CDR1 as LNHDA and CDR2 as SQIVND (reference sequence). The CDR3 runs 18 residues. The CDR3 coding sequence is TGTGCCAGTAGTATTAGGACAGGGAGAAACGGGCTCGATCAGCCCCAGCATTTT. Amino acid sequence: CASSIRTGRNGLDQPQHF. Variable domain in full (rest from reference TRBV19 and TRBJ1-5): DGGITQSPKYLFRKEGQNVTLSCEQNLNHDAMYWYRQDPGQGLRLIYYSQIVNDFQKGDIAEGYSVSREKKESFPLTVTSAQKNPTAFYLCASSIRTGRNGLDQPQHFGDGTRLSIL.